The subject of this entry is one TCR beta chain. Other DNA variants within this sample encode the same CDR3. CDR3 size: 13 residues. The V end lost 2 bases, the J end lost 0 bases, and 5 bases lay between the germline ends. Germline V lookup: CDR1 SGDLS, CDR2 YYNGEE. Into CD45RA+ naive and CD45RA-negative memory subsets, the CD4+ cells were split. This specimen comes from a study of shared clonotypes between healthy human individuals. Replicate PCRs from sorted subsets contained roughly 200 ng DNA, which is 30,000 to 35,000 T cell genomes. Generated by immunoSEQ multiplex PCR, the TCRdb table keeps only in-frame clones and is missing some. The sample has just over 2,000,000 clones; roughly 94% are singletons.

This clonotype was sampled from a man in his late teens or twenties in good health. The sample comprised naive CD4+ T cells sorted from blood. Subset denoted: CD45RA+ positively selected. The chain has TRBV9 and TRBJ1-2, with D uncertain. The CDR3 here is CASSVDSNYGYTF. The CDR3 nucleotides read TGTGCCAGCAGCGTTGACTCTAACTATGGCTACACCTTC.